Shown below are 20 T cell receptor beta chains from a single sample sequenced in a study of T-cell reconstitution after alpha-beta-depleted transplantation in children. The library targeted TCRbeta and was prepared with unique molecular identifiers. From the PCR reads, TCRdb called clonotypes with MiXCR, one entry per CDR3 protein. Of roughly 420,000 distinct CDR3 sequences in the sample, under 20% were seen once. Sequencing was performed on PBMCs, mostly from graft donor cells, taken 360 days after TCRalphabeta/CD19-depleted stem cell transplant. Source of these receptors: a boy under two years old who had a stem cell transplant for Wiskott-Aldrich syndrome, so the T cells may come from the graft donor.

This clonotype was detected a few times. The V call is TRBV9, the J call TRBJ2-1; possibly TRBD1 or TRBD2 for D (5 bases each). Trimming left V 3 bases short and J 9 bases short, with 16 bases between. The CDR3 is made up of 14 amino acids. From germline, CDR1 is SGDLS and CDR2 YYNGEE. The CDR3 nucleotides are TGTGCCAGCAGCGCTAGCTTCGGGACGGTTGAGCAGTTCTTC. This gives the protein CASSASFGTVEQFF.

V is TRBV5-1 and J is TRBJ1-2; D perhaps matches TRBD1 (6 bases). This CDR3 has 13 amino acids. Germline lookup yields CDR1 SGHRS and CDR2 YFSETQ. Trimming left V 2 bases short and J 4 bases short, with 9 bases between. CDR3 protein: CASSFGTPYGYTF. The CDR3 DNA reads TGCGCCAGCAGCTTCGGGACACCCTATGGCTACACCTTC.

Only one count was recorded for this clonotype. CDR3 sequence reads: CASSFRQTGYGYTF. The CDR3 bases are TGCGCCAGCAGCTTTCGACAGACTGGTTATGGCTACACCTTC. The rearrangement links TRBV5-1 to TRBJ1-2; D is possibly TRBD1 (5 bases). Germline values: CDR1 SGHRS, CDR2 YFSETQ. This CDR3 spans 14 amino acids. Between the trimmed V and J ends, which lost 2 bases and 5 bases, there was a span of 13 bases.

The chain couples TRBV29-1 to TRBJ2-5; D gene unclear. CDR1 is SQVTM, CDR2 ANQGSEA, per germline. The CDR3 contains 10 residues. With 4 bases removed from V and 5 bases from J, the gap between germline ends came to 5 bases. The CDR3 loop reads CSVASETQYF. The CDR3 region has the DNA TGCAGCGTTGCGTCGGAGACCCAGTACTTC.

The genes are TRBV2 and TRBJ2-4; D possibly matches TRBD1 or TRBD2 (5 bases each). The germline gives CDR1 SNHLY, CDR2 FYNNEI. The CDR3 is 15 residues long. The ends were cut back, 7 bases at V and 0 bases at J, with 13 bases in the middle. The CDR3 reads CASTGRGVAKNIQYF. The CDR3 nucleotides are TGTGCCAGCACAGGGAGAGGGGTAGCCAAAAACATTCAGTACTTC.

In its sample, this clonotype was seen a few times. CDR3 protein: CAISESRTSGELFF. The CDR3 bases are TGTGCCATCAGTGAGTCGAGGACGTCCGGGGAGCTGTTTTTT. The chain couples TRBV10-3 to TRBJ2-2; D not certain. Looked up from germline, CDR1 is ENHRY and CDR2 is SYGVKD. V lost 0 bases and J 6 bases, leaving 8 bases between the germline ends. The length of the CDR3 is 14 residues.

CDR3 loop: CASSSMFLAGGYNEQFF. In DNA form, the CDR3 reads TGTGCCAGCAGCTCAATGTTCTTAGCGGGAGGGTACAATGAGCAGTTCTTC. The J gene is TRBJ2-1, the V gene TRBV11-3, with 11 bases that match TRBD2. The ends lost 4 bases at V and 4 bases at J; junction bases unmatched: 9. The CDR3 sequence is 17 residues long. Germline assignment: CDR1 SGHNT and CDR2 YENEEA.

This clonotype was seen ten or more times. The chain joins TRBV20-1 to TRBJ2-7, with D hard to call. This CDR3 comprises 12 residues. The V gene lost 3 bases and the J gene lost 0 bases, with 6 bases spanning the gap. CDR1 DFQATT and CDR2 SNEGSKA come from the germline V gene (reference sequence). CDR3 amino acids: CSARLSSYEQYF. As DNA, the CDR3 is TGCAGTGCTAGGCTTAGCTCCTACGAGCAGTACTTC.

This clonotype was detected a few times. The chain carries TRBV14 and TRBJ2-6, with D unresolved. CDR3 size: 14 residues. CDR1 is SGHDN and CDR2 is FVKESK in the germline V gene. V lost 2 bases and J 1 base, leaving 3 bases between the germline ends. The CDR3 reads CASSQKSGANVLTF. The CDR3 DNA follows: TGTGCCAGCAGCCAAAAGTCTGGGGCCAACGTCCTGACTTTC.

The V call is TRBV7-9, the J call TRBJ2-2; TRBD1 matches at 7 bases. The length of the CDR3 is 17 residues. Trimming cost V 5 bases and J 0 bases; bases outside gene matches: 9. Per the germline V gene, CDR1 is SEHNR and CDR2 is FQNEAQ (reference sequence). DNA for the CDR3: TGTGCCAGCAGCCCCGATCGTGGGACAGCGAACACCGGGGAGCTGTTTTTT. As protein: CASSPDRGTANTGELFF.

This chain uses TRBV3-1 with TRBJ2-7; D may correspond to TRBD1 or TRBD2 (5 bases each). The V gene's germline CDR1 is LGHDT and CDR2 YNNKEL (reference sequence). The CDR3 is 20 amino acids. V lost 2 bases, J lost 0 bases, and 26 bases lay in between. CDR3 region: CASSQLPRGASGLSSYEQYF. The CDR3 DNA reads as TGTGCCAGCAGCCAACTACCCCGAGGGGCCTCGGGCCTAAGCTCCTACGAGCAGTACTTC.

The V and J genes are TRBV19 and TRBJ2-7; a weak D match, TRBD2 (6 bases). V lost 4 bases to trimming and J lost 7 bases, with 20 bases between them. Germline V gene lookup returns CDR1 LNHDA and CDR2 SQIVND (reference sequence). CDR3 length: 15 amino acids. For the CDR3, the DNA is TGTGCCAGTAGTAGGTCCCAAGCCGGGAGACGGGAGCAGTACTTC. Its translation is CASSRSQAGRREQYF.

This clonotype appeared a few times. The V gene is TRBV4-1, the J gene TRBJ1-1; 7 positions agree with TRBD1. J lost 6 bases, V lost 4 bases, and 8 bases had no gene match. There are 14 residues in the CDR3. CDR1 is MGHRA, CDR2 YSYEKL, per germline. The CDR3 nucleotides read TGCGCCAGCAGCCGCCTTCAGGGGGTTGCTGAAGCTTTCTTT. Translation gives CASSRLQGVAEAFF.

This clonotype was seen a few times. This chain uses TRBV7-8 with TRBJ2-7, with D perhaps matching TRBD1 (6 bases). Per germline, CDR1 SGHVS and CDR2 FQNEAQ. The V end was cut by 5 bases, the J end by 2 bases, with 16 bases between. The CDR3 runs to 15 residues. This chain's CDR3 is CASSPRYRVTYEQYF. CDR3 coding DNA: TGTGCCAGCAGCCCTAGGTACAGGGTAACCTACGAGCAGTACTTC.

This clonotype was seen ten or more times. The rearrangement links TRBV12-3 or TRBV12-4 to TRBJ1-5, with D hard to call. The CDR3 runs 13 residues. Trimming cost V 3 bases and J 4 bases, with 7 bases left between them. The CDR3 is CASSFRGNQPQHF. The CDR3 bases are TGTGCCAGCAGTTTTCGCGGGAATCAGCCCCAGCATTTT.

This clonotype appeared a few times. The CDR3 DNA sequence: TGTGCCAGCAGCCCCTGGAACAATCAGCCCCAGCATTTT. It yields the protein CASSPWNNQPQHF. This sequence joins TRBV12-3 or TRBV12-4 and TRBJ1-5, with unresolved D. The V and J ends lost 6 bases and 3 bases respectively, with 9 bases between them. This CDR3 comprises 13 residues.

This clonotype has just a few counts. The rearrangement links TRBV4-3 to TRBJ2-3, with 8 nucleotides matching TRBD2. J lost 11 bases, V lost 0 bases, and 4 bases had no gene match. Germline V gene data show CDR1 as LGHNA and CDR2 as YSLEER. This CDR3 region has 13 residues. CDR3 nucleotide sequence: TGCGCCAGCAGCCAAGATCGGGAGGGCAGGCAGTATTTT. This encodes CASSQDREGRQYF.

The V gene is TRBV6-1, the J gene TRBJ2-1; 9 nucleotides line up with TRBD2. The CDR3 length is 15 residues. Per germline, CDR1 MNHNS and CDR2 SASEGT. J lost 2 bases, V lost 7 bases, and 6 bases had no gene match. The CDR3 loop is CASTLPSGTYNEQFF. In DNA, the CDR3 is TGTGCCAGCACCTTACCTAGCGGGACCTACAATGAGCAGTTCTTC.

This clonotype was seen more than once but under ten times. The chain links TRBV29-1 to TRBJ1-1; D is unclear. There are 12 residues in the CDR3. Trimming took off 4 bases at V and 8 bases at J, with 14 bases between the two ends. Looked up from germline, CDR1 is SQVTM and CDR2 is ANQGSEA. The DNA for the CDR3 is TGCAGCGTTGCCCTCCTCAGCGCCGAAGCTTTCTTT. Its protein is CSVALLSAEAFF.

This rearrangement joins TRBV4-1 to TRBJ2-7; D may correspond to TRBD1 or TRBD2 (6 bases each). Germline-derived CDR1 and CDR2 are MGHRA and YSYEKL. Trimming shortened V by 4 bases and J by 5 bases, and 12 bases separated the two germline ends. The CDR3 covers 13 residues. The CDR3 coding sequence is TGCGCCAGCAGCCCTTCTCGGGGGCACGAGCAGTACTTC. This sequence encodes CASSPSRGHEQYF.